Reported below is one T cell receptor beta chain. What it recognizes is unknown. These data are taken from a study of shared clonotypes between healthy human individuals. The repertoire was sequenced with immunoSEQ multiplex PCR; TCRdb's copy has only in-frame clones and lacks some. The profile shows roughly 720,000 clones, roughly 91% of them singletons. Germline values: CDR1 SNHLY, CDR2 FYNNEI. This CDR3 has 15 residues. Trimming at V came to 4 bases and at J to 7 bases, leaving 4 bases not matched to a gene. Points from the study as a whole: Of the naive CD4 clonotypes, roughly 5.2% were shared across a few donors. It was the few donors that limited the genetic and exposure-history diversity represented. Among the subsets, naive ones generally showed larger estimated richness than memory ones. Generation probabilities of non-shared clonotypes were lower (relative to those shared by all four donors).

The sample taken for sequencing was memory CD8+ T cells from PBMCs. Subset defined: CD45RO+ cells pooled with CCR7-negative TemRA cells. This receptor was obtained from a man aged 18-30 years in good health. Some clones in this sample may be carry-over from other donors' samples. V is TRBV2 and J is TRBJ2-1; 13 nucleotides line up with TRBD2. In nucleotides, the CDR3 is TGTGCCAGCAGTGTGGGACTAGCGGGAAGGAATGAGCAGTTCTTC. Translation: CASSVGLAGRNEQFF.